The 8 T cell receptor beta chains below all came from one sample that was sequenced in a study of metastatic and nonmetastatic thyroid tumors. All patients were treatment-naive before thyroid surgery. MiXCR re-clonotyped the PCR reads for TCRdb. The sample consists of around 19,000 clones, about a sixth of them appearing once. Sequencing was carried out using blood. These receptor sequences come from a female donor with papillary thyroid cancer or a benign thyroid nodule (not recorded which). Some clones in this sample may be carry-over from other donors' samples.

The V call is TRBV4-1, the J call TRBJ2-5; D call uncertain. Germline V gene data show CDR1 as MGHRA and CDR2 as YSYEKL. CDR3 length: 16 residues. V was pared by 0 bases and J by 4 bases, with 15 bases between. CDR3 coding DNA: TGCGCCAGCAGCCAAGAAGGATTTGACTCCCTAGAGACCCAGTACTTC. Translation gives CASSQEGFDSLETQYF.

This clone was seen at least ten times. The chain joins TRBV19 to TRBJ2-5; 12 bases fit TRBD2. The CDR3 totals 16 residues. The germline V gene has CDR1 LNHDA and CDR2 SQIVND (reference sequence). V lost 4 bases and J lost 7; bases outside the gene matches: 10. CDR3 residues: CASSTSGRATVGTQYF. CDR3 DNA: TGTGCCAGTAGTACTAGCGGGAGGGCCACTGTGGGGACCCAGTACTTC.

The chain has TRBV5-1 and TRBJ1-3, with 7 bases identical to TRBD1. J lost 4 bases, V lost 7 bases, and 11 bases had no gene match. From germline, CDR1 is SGHRS and CDR2 YFSETQ. The CDR3 is made up of 15 amino acids. The CDR3 DNA reads TGCGCCAGCCAAGTTCAACCGGGACAGGGAAACACCATATATTTT. It is translated as CASQVQPGQGNTIYF. Together with reference TRBV5-1 and TRBJ1-3, the CDR3 gives the full variable domain: KAGVTQTPRYLIKTRGQQVTLSCSPISGHRSVSWYQQTPGQGLQFLFEYFSETQRNKGNFPGRFSGRQFSNSRSEMNVSTLELGDSALYLCASQVQPGQGNTIYFGEGSWLTVV.

This clone is labeled medium-sized. This chain joins TRBV7-2 and TRBJ2-3, with TRBD2 matching 14 bases. The germline CDR1 and CDR2 sequences are SGHTA and FQGNSA. The V and J ends lost 5 bases and 1 base, in that order; junction bases with no gene match: 2. The CDR3 contains 16 residues. The chain's CDR3 is CASSPTSGRGTDTQYF. The CDR3 DNA sequence: TGTGCCAGCAGCCCGACTAGCGGGAGGGGCACAGATACGCAGTATTTT.

This clone was observed at least ten times. V is TRBV3-1 and J is TRBJ1-2; D gene ambiguous. V was trimmed by 2 bases and J by 1 base, leaving 2 bases between them. The CDR3 sequence is 12 residues long. Germline assignment: CDR1 LGHDT and CDR2 YNNKEL (reference sequence). CDR3 coding DNA: TGTGCCAGCAGCCAACTTAACTATGGCTACACCTTC. This sequence encodes CASSQLNYGYTF.

This clone was seen ten or more times. This chain uses TRBV18 with TRBJ2-1; TRBD1 might be the D (7 bases). V was shortened by 2 bases and J by 2 bases, with 13 bases between the two germline ends. Germline V gives CDR1 KGHSH, CDR2 LQKENI. The CDR3 totals 16 residues. The chain's CDR3 is CASSPGGQGAYNEQFF. CDR3 DNA sequence: TGTGCCAGCTCACCAGGAGGGCAGGGGGCCTACAATGAGCAGTTCTTC.

By share, this clone ranks as medium-sized (0.01 to 0.1%). The chain is built from TRBV4-1 and TRBJ2-3; 8 nucleotides align to TRBD1. This CDR3 has 16 residues. Germline trimming cut 0 bases from V and 4 bases from J; bases unmatched to any gene: 6. The germline gives CDR1 MGHRA, CDR2 YSYEKL. Written as DNA, the CDR3 is TGCGCCAGCAGCCAAGATCAGGGGGCAGGGGCAGATACGCAGTATTTT. Protein sequence: CASSQDQGAGADTQYF.

In this sample, this clone turned up many times. The chain employs TRBV10-3 and TRBJ1-3; the D is unclear. CDR1 and CDR2 from the germline V gene are ENHRY and SYGVKD. Trimming removed 2 bases from V and 3 bases from J, with 2 bases in between. The CDR3 consists of 12 residues. This CDR3 reads CAISEGGNTIYF. CDR3 bases: TGTGCCATCAGTGAGGGTGGAAACACCATATATTTT.